This section outlines one TCR beta chain sequence together with its context. The data were obtained in a study of blood T cell repertoires in COVID-19. Study information: The analysed material was cDNA or gDNA that came from T cells, B-cell-depleted T cells, or PBMCs.

TCRdb keeps only in-frame clones here, not all; method: immunoSEQ multiplex PCR. The profile shows roughly 330,000 clones, more than 70% of them singletons. The sequencing input was PBMCs or T cells enriched from blood (not recorded which). This receptor was obtained from a woman aged 30 to 39 who had recovered from COVID-19.

The CDR3 is CASRVQGAAGTEAFF. DNA of the CDR3: TGTGCCAGCAGAGTCCAGGGGGCTGCCGGGACTGAAGCTTTCTTT. The gene calls are TRBV2 and TRBJ1-1; TRBD1 agrees at 8 bases. J was trimmed by 5 bases and V by 6 bases; bases with no gene match: 11. Germline V lookup: CDR1 SNHLY, CDR2 FYNNEI. The CDR3 runs 15 residues.